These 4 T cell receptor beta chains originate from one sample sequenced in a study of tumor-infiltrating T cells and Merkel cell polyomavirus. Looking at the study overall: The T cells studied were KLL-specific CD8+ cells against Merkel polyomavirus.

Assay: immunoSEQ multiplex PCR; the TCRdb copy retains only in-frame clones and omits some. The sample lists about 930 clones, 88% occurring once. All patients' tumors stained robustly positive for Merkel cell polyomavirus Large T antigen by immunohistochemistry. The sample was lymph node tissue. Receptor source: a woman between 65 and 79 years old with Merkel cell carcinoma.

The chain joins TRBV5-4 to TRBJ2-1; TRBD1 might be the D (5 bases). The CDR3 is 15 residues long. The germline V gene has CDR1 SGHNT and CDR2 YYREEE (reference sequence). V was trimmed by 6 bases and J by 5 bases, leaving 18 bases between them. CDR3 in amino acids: CASMGPDNSDNEQFF. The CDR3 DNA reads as TGTGCCAGCATGGGGCCCGACAATTCAGACAATGAGCAGTTCTTC. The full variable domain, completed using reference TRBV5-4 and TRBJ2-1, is ETGVTQSPTHLIKTRGQQVTLRCSSQSGHNTVSWYQQALGQGPQFIFQYYREEENGRGNFPPRFSGLQFPNYSSELNVNALELDDSALYLCASMGPDNSDNEQFFGPGTRLTVL.

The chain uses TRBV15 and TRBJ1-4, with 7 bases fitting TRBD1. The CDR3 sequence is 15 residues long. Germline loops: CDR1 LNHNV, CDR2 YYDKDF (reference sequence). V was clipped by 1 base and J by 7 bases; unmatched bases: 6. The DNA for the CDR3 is TGTGCCACCAGCAGAGCACAGGGGTGGGGTGAAAAACTGTTTTTT. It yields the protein CATSRAQGWGEKLFF.

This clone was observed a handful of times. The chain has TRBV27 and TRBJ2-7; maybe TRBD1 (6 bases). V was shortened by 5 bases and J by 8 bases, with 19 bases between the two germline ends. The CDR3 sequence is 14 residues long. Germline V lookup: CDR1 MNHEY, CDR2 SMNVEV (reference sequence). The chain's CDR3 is CASSPDRITPQQYF. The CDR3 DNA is TGTGCCAGCAGTCCGGACAGAATTACTCCCCAGCAGTACTTC.

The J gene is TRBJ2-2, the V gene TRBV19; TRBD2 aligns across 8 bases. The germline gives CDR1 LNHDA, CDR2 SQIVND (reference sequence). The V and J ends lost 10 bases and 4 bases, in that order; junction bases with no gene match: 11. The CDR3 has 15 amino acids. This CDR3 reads CAIRRGGGGTGELFF. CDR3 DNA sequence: TGTGCCATCAGACGGGGGGGAGGCGGCACCGGGGAGCTGTTTTTT.